Listed here are 23 T cell receptor beta chains from one sample, sequenced in a study of shared clonotypes between healthy human individuals (dated by TCRdb to about 2020). The library was made by the immunoSEQ multiplex PCR assay. In TCRdb, the immuneACCESS table is reduced to in-frame sequences with V and J assigned. These tables do not hold every clone; where another copy was compared, an unresolved V gene accounts for under half, and the others remain unexplained. In this sample the table shows about 1 million clones, 65% to 80% of which occur a single time. The ten biggest clones cover approximately 1.5% of the sample. Material: memory CD4+ T cells sorted from blood. The sample's cell subset or site label, decoded: CD45RA-negative fraction. The receptor set was obtained from a man aged 18 to 35 in good health.

Concerning this clone: Other DNA sequences in this sample translate to the same CDR3. V gene TRBV9 combines with J gene TRBJ1-2; the D is unclear. The ends were cut back, 3 bases at V and 4 bases at J, with 4 bases in the middle. The CDR3 loop spans 11 amino acids. CDR1 and CDR2 from the germline V gene are SGDLS and YYNGEE. The CDR3 DNA reads TGTGCCAGCAGCGCTTCCTATGGCTACACCTTC. Residues: CASSASYGYTF.

The rearrangement uses TRBV10-1 and TRBJ2-1; 10 nucleotides line up with TRBD2. The V gene's germline CDR1 is WNHNN and CDR2 SYGVQD (reference sequence). The length of the CDR3 is 15 residues. After removal of 6 bases from V and 10 bases from J, the junction contained 12 bases not matched to a gene. The chain's CDR3 is CASSRTSGISGEQFF. The CDR3 nucleotides read TGCGCCAGCAGCCGGACTAGCGGTATAAGTGGGGAGCAGTTCTTC.

V is TRBV4-2 and J is TRBJ1-6, with a tentative D call TRBD1 (6 bases). The V end was cut by 7 bases, the J end by 0 bases, with 13 bases between. The CDR3 runs 16 residues. In germline, CDR1 is LGHNA, CDR2 YNFKEQ. This CDR3 is CASNEGQSSYNSPLHF. In DNA form, the CDR3 reads TGTGCCAGCAACGAAGGACAGAGCTCCTATAATTCACCCCTCCACTTT.

The rearrangement joins TRBV2 to TRBJ2-7, with 9 positions matching TRBD1. Germline V gene data show CDR1 as SNHLY and CDR2 as FYNNEI. Trimming cost V 8 bases and J 9 bases; bases outside gene matches: 14. This CDR3 has 14 amino acids. The CDR3 loop reads CASAAGGQGLVQYF. CDR3 in DNA: TGTGCCAGCGCGGCCGGGGGACAGGGATTAGTGCAGTACTTC.

V and J are TRBV5-4 and TRBJ2-5; D is ambiguous. Trimming cost V 1 base and J 2 bases, with 9 bases left between them. This CDR3 has 14 residues. From germline, CDR1 is SGHNT and CDR2 YYREEE (reference sequence). The CDR3 loop reads CASSLIDMQETQYF. The CDR3 DNA sequence: TGTGCCAGCAGCTTGATAGATATGCAAGAGACCCAGTACTTC.

This chain uses TRBV11-3 with TRBJ2-2; D is undetermined. Germline V gene sequence: CDR1 SGHNT, CDR2 YENEEA. The CDR3 extends over 19 amino acids. Trimming shortened V by 1 base and J by 3 bases, and 21 bases separated the two germline ends. In nucleotides, the CDR3 is TGTGCCAGCAGCTTAGGTCTCGCCCTCAACCGAAGGGACACCGGGGAGCTGTTTTTT. This codes for CASSLGLALNRRDTGELFF.

V and J are TRBV7-2 and TRBJ1-1; a possible D gene is TRBD1 (6 bases). The ends were cut back, 7 bases at V and 3 bases at J, with 15 bases in the middle. The germline gives CDR1 SGHTA, CDR2 FQGNSA. The CDR3 consists of 14 residues. Written as DNA, the CDR3 is TGTGCCAGCAACAGGGATCGGGTGGACACTGAAGCTTTCTTT. This sequence encodes CASNRDRVDTEAFF.

This clone was counted once. The chain uses TRBV7-3 and TRBJ2-7; D may correspond to TRBD1 or TRBD2 (6 bases each). This CDR3 has 13 residues. With 5 bases removed from V and 4 bases from J, the gap between germline ends came to 12 bases. The germline gives CDR1 SGHTA, CDR2 FQGTGA. The CDR3 sequence is CASSQGGGYEQYF. The CDR3 nucleotides read TGTGCCAGCAGCCAAGGAGGGGGGTACGAGCAGTACTTC.

Remarks on this clone: Other DNA variants within this sample encode the same CDR3. This chain connects TRBV9 to TRBJ1-6, with TRBD1 as a possible D gene (5 bases). CDR1 is SGDLS and CDR2 is YYNGEE in the germline V gene. The CDR3 contains 15 residues. V was trimmed by 0 bases and J by 7 bases, leaving 11 bases between them. The CDR3 spells CASSVGWGVNSPLHF. In DNA form, the CDR3 reads TGTGCCAGCAGCGTAGGATGGGGGGTCAATTCACCCCTCCACTTT.

This clone was counted at least ten times. The chain recombines TRBV6-6 with TRBJ1-6, with 8 bases matching TRBD1. Germline values: CDR1 MNHNY, CDR2 SVGAGI (reference sequence). Trimming cost V 6 bases and J 5 bases; bases outside gene matches: 3. This CDR3 region has 14 residues. This chain's CDR3 is CASSPGQDNSPLHF. The DNA for the CDR3 is TGTGCCAGCAGCCCGGGACAGGATAATTCACCCCTCCACTTT.

This clone was detected only a few times. The CDR3 sequence: CASSIYLNGGFDYGYTF. The DNA of the CDR3 is TGTGCCAGTAGTATCTACCTCAACGGGGGGTTTGACTATGGCTACACCTTC. The genes are TRBV19 and TRBJ1-2; possibly TRBD1 for D (5 bases). The germline V gene has CDR1 LNHDA and CDR2 SQIVND (reference sequence). The CDR3 spans 17 residues. Trimming stripped 3 bases from V and 3 bases from J, with 20 bases between.

J is TRBJ1-3 and V is TRBV2; 7 nucleotides line up with TRBD1. This CDR3 spans 17 amino acids. The germline gives CDR1 SNHLY, CDR2 FYNNEI. The trim removed 6 bases at V and 0 bases at J, leaving 11 bases unmatched. The CDR3 DNA reads TGTGCCAGCAGATTGTCCGACAGGGCGATCTCTGGAAACACCATATATTTT. Translation gives CASRLSDRAISGNTIYF. Variable domain in full (rest from reference TRBV2 and TRBJ1-3): EPEVTQTPSHQVTQMGQEVILRCVPISNHLYFYWYRQILGQKVEFLVSFYNNEISEKSEIFDDQFSVERPDGSNFTLKIRSTKLEDSAMYFCASRLSDRAISGNTIYFGEGSWLTVV.

V and J are TRBV4-2 and TRBJ2-7; D remains ambiguous. This CDR3 is 15 amino acids long. V was pared by 4 bases and J by 4 bases, with 17 bases between. From germline, CDR1 is LGHNA and CDR2 YNFKEQ. CDR3 nucleotides: TGTGCCAGCAGCCGAGACCTTTCGGTGCCTTACGAGCAGTACTTC. Its protein product is CASSRDLSVPYEQYF.

The chain has TRBV5-4 and TRBJ2-5, with unresolved D. The CDR3 loop spans 13 amino acids. Germline CDR1 is SGHNT and CDR2 is YYREEE (reference sequence). Trimming took off 2 bases at V and 5 bases at J, with 10 bases between the two ends. The CDR3 reads CASSFSELETQYF. CDR3 sequence (DNA): TGTGCCAGCAGCTTTTCAGAATTGGAGACCCAGTACTTC.

The rearrangement uses TRBV2 and TRBJ1-5; 7 bases match TRBD1. V shed 5 bases and J 3 bases; nucleotides not matched to a gene: 4. CDR3 length equals 14 residues. The germline V gene encodes CDR1 SNHLY and CDR2 FYNNEI. CDR3 sequence: CASSWGQTNQPQHF. DNA for the CDR3: TGTGCCAGCAGTTGGGGACAGACCAATCAGCCCCAGCATTTT.

The chain links TRBV6-1 to TRBJ2-1; tentative D call: TRBD1 (6 bases). CDR1 MNHNS and CDR2 SASEGT come from the germline V gene. This CDR3 spans 14 amino acids. Trimming removed 2 bases at V and 9 bases at J, with 14 bases between. The CDR3 is CASSEQGQDGEQFF. The CDR3 DNA is TGTGCCAGCAGTGAACAGGGGCAGGACGGTGAGCAGTTCTTC.

The chain combines TRBV2 with TRBJ2-5; 9 bases are a match to TRBD1. Germline CDR1 reads SNHLY; CDR2 reads FYNNEI. This CDR3 has 18 residues. V lost 2 bases, J lost 6 bases, and 16 bases stayed unmatched. The CDR3 bases are TGTGCCAGCAGTGAAAAGAGGGGACAGGGTGGGAATGGAAAGACCCAGTACTTC. Amino acid sequence: CASSEKRGQGGNGKTQYF.

The J gene is TRBJ1-1, the V gene TRBV29-1; D is undetermined. The CDR3 totals 13 residues. The germline V and J ends were trimmed by 0 bases and 5 bases, with 10 bases remaining between them. Germline assignment: CDR1 SQVTM and CDR2 ANQGSEA. In DNA form, the CDR3 reads TGCAGCGTTGAAGATCAGGTACGAACTGAAGCTTTCTTT. Translating gives CSVEDQVRTEAFF.

As concerns this clone: Other DNA sequences within the sample encode an identical CDR3. V and J are TRBV29-1 and TRBJ2-3; no firm D call. V lost 1 base and J 3 bases, leaving 5 bases between the germline ends. CDR3 size: 12 residues. Germline values: CDR1 SQVTM, CDR2 ANQGSEA. CDR3 sequence: CSVEGHTDTQYF. The CDR3 DNA reads TGCAGCGTTGAAGGGCATACAGATACGCAGTATTTT.

The genes are TRBV5-6 and TRBJ2-5; D is uncertain. This CDR3 region has 14 residues. With 4 bases removed from V and 5 bases from J, the gap between germline ends came to 15 bases. Germline V lookup: CDR1 SGHDT, CDR2 YYEEEE. The CDR3: CASSPYPIRETQYF. DNA of the CDR3: TGTGCCAGCAGCCCGTACCCAATCCGGGAGACCCAGTACTTC.

This chain uses TRBV7-9 with TRBJ1-1, with D maybe TRBD1 (6 bases). This CDR3 is 15 amino acids long. Germline CDR1 and CDR2: SEHNR and FQNEAQ (reference sequence). Between the trimmed V and J ends, which lost 5 bases and 1 base, there was a span of 14 bases. The CDR3 DNA is TGTGCCAGCAGCCCCCAACAGGGAACGAACACTGAAGCTTTCTTT. Protein product: CASSPQQGTNTEAFF.

The gene calls are TRBV10-3 and TRBJ1-5; 8 nucleotides align to TRBD1. Germline V gene lookup returns CDR1 ENHRY and CDR2 SYGVKD. J gave up 7 bases and V 0 bases, and 5 bases lay outside the gene matches. This CDR3 comprises 15 residues. In DNA form, the CDR3 reads TGTGCCATCAGTGAGTCCAGTGACAGGGGACAGCCCCAGCATTTT. Amino acid sequence: CAISESSDRGQPQHF.

The chain carries TRBV29-1 and TRBJ2-1, with D uncertain. Trimming left V 1 base short and J 0 bases short, with 7 bases between. CDR1 is SQVTM, CDR2 ANQGSEA, per germline. The CDR3 sequence is 14 residues long. CDR3 loop: CSVEGLSSYNEQFF. CDR3 in DNA: TGCAGCGTTGAAGGCTTGAGCTCCTACAATGAGCAGTTCTTC.